The 3 T cell receptor beta chains below all came from one sample that was sequenced in a study of vaccination effects on CD4 cells after COVID-19. Pools of viral peptides were used by the ViraFEST assay to expand antigen-specific CD4+ T cells ahead of sequencing. Once cultured for about 9 days, the cells underwent separation to obtain CD4+ T cells. Absence of prior SARS-CoV-2 infection characterized the vaccine recipients, who showed negative nucleocapsid antibodies. Method: immunoSEQ multiplex PCR; TCRdb's copy keeps in-frame clones and lacks some. The sample holds 50,000 to 65,000 clones, approximately 75% seen once. Their antigens are not known. The starting material was CD4+ T cells from PBMCs cultured with HCoV-OC43 spike peptides, obtained before COVID-19 vaccination. The sample's subset: HCoV-OC43 spike overlapping peptide pool stimulation. The receptors stem from a human donor who received a COVID-19 vaccine.

The chain joins TRBV3-1 (or the pseudogene TRBV3-2) to TRBJ2-3; 12 bases agree with TRBD2. The V gene's germline CDR1 is LGHDT and CDR2 YNNKEL (reference sequence). Trimming removed 4 bases from V and 2 bases from J; junction bases left unmatched: 4. The CDR3 totals 16 residues. CDR3 in DNA: TGTGCCAGCAGCCCGGCTAGCGGGGGGGTCACAGATACGCAGTATTTT. Translating it yields CASSPASGGVTDTQYF.

In its sample, this clone was seen once. The CDR3: CATGQGENFNQPQHF. CDR3 sequence (DNA): TGTGCCACGGGACAGGGGGAGAACTTTAATCAGCCCCAGCATTTT. V is TRBV28 and J is TRBJ1-5; 11 nucleotides align to TRBD1. Per germline, CDR1 MDHEN and CDR2 SYDVKM. CDR3 length: 15 residues. V was clipped by 10 bases and J by 4 bases; unmatched bases: 9.

The chain combines TRBV5-6 with TRBJ2-1; D ambiguous. Deletions cut 3 bases from V and 1 base from J, with 14 bases between. CDR3 size: 16 residues. Germline V gives CDR1 SGHDT, CDR2 YYEEEE. CDR3 sequence (DNA): TGTGCCAGCAGCTCGGCAGTAGGAATGTCCTACAATGAGCAGTTCTTC. The encoded protein is CASSSAVGMSYNEQFF. Full variable domain (rest looked up from reference TRBV5-6 and TRBJ2-1): DAGVTQSPTHLIKTRGQQVTLRCSPKSGHDTVSWYQQALGQGPQFIFQYYEEEERQRGNFPDRFSGHQFPNYSSELNVNALLLGDSALYLCASSSAVGMSYNEQFFGPGTRLTVL.